This is a list of T cell receptor beta chains from one sample in a study of response to subunit inactivated influenza vaccine. TCRdb processed the RT-PCR reads anew with MiXCR; each CDR3 protein has one entry. This sample carries roughly 630,000 distinct CDR3 sequences, 11% to 15% of them seen once, and the ten largest clones take 7.5% to 8%. Material: PBMCs from blood, obtained 14 to 15 days before vaccination. The receptor set was obtained from a man aged 45 to 65 who received an inactivated influenza vaccine. The CDR3 runs from the conserved cysteine through the conserved F or W. D genes are given only for firm matches. Rows may omit the clone size; those that give it use once, few, many or a size class.

j_gene: TRBJ2-5; d_gene: -; abundance: -; v_gene: TRBV12-3/TRBV12-4; CDR3aa: CASSFVNQETQYF; CDR3nt: TGTGCCAGCAGTTTCGTCAACCAAGAGACCCAGTACTTC
j_gene: TRBJ1-3; d_gene: -; abundance: few; v_gene: TRBV7-6; CDR3aa: CASTPLAQLSSGNTIYF; CDR3nt: TGTGCCAGCACCCCCCTGGCCCAGCTCAGCTCTGGAAACACCATATATTTT
j_gene: TRBJ1-2; d_gene: -; abundance: few; v_gene: TRBV12-3/TRBV12-4; CDR3aa: CASSLDSFGYTF; CDR3nt: TGTGCCAGCAGCCTGGACAGTTTTGGCTACACCTTC
j_gene: TRBJ2-3; d_gene: -; abundance: -; v_gene: TRBV20-1; CDR3aa: CSARIGGLTDTQYF; CDR3nt: TGCAGTGCTAGAATCGGGGGCCTCACAGATACGCAGTATTTT
j_gene: TRBJ2-1; d_gene: -; abundance: few; v_gene: TRBV7-9; CDR3aa: CASSLLPSSGYNEQFF; CDR3nt: TGTGCCAGCAGCTTACTTCCTAGCTCAGGCTACAATGAGCAGTTCTTC
j_gene: TRBJ2-2; d_gene: -; abundance: few; v_gene: TRBV11-1; CDR3aa: CASSLEPTPQRQISTGELFF; CDR3nt: TGTGCCAGCAGCTTAGAACCTACGCCTCAGCGACAGATATCAACCGGGGAGCTGTTTTTT
j_gene: TRBJ1-1; d_gene: -; abundance: few; v_gene: TRBV4-3; CDR3aa: CASSQDLAGRTTEAFF; CDR3nt: TGCGCCAGCAGCCAAGATCTGGCAGGGCGGACCACTGAAGCTTTCTTT
j_gene: TRBJ1-4; d_gene: -; abundance: many; v_gene: TRBV5-1; CDR3aa: CASSRGSQNEKLFF; CDR3nt: TGCGCCAGCAGCCGGGGTTCCCAAAATGAAAAACTGTTTTTT
j_gene: TRBJ1-6; d_gene: TRBD1; abundance: few; v_gene: TRBV4-1; CDR3aa: CASSQTDRVGSPLHF; CDR3nt: TGCGCCAGCAGCCAAACAGACAGGGTTGGTTCACCCCTCCACTTT
j_gene: TRBJ2-3; d_gene: TRBD2; abundance: -; v_gene: TRBV20-1; CDR3aa: CSARGGLAGVYPDTQYF; CDR3nt: TGCAGTGCTAGAGGCGGACTAGCGGGAGTTTACCCCGATACGCAGTATTTT
j_gene: TRBJ2-2; d_gene: TRBD1; abundance: few; v_gene: TRBV5-1; CDR3aa: CASRQGTGNTGELFF; CDR3nt: TGCGCCAGCCGACAGGGGACAGGAAACACCGGGGAGCTGTTTTTT
j_gene: TRBJ2-1; d_gene: -; abundance: -; v_gene: TRBV9; CDR3aa: CASSEREYNEQFF; CDR3nt: TGTGCCAGCAGCGAGAGAGAGTACAATGAGCAGTTCTTC
j_gene: TRBJ2-5; d_gene: -; abundance: few; v_gene: TRBV11-1; CDR3aa: CASSLGLPRLPRGEETQYF; CDR3nt: TGTGCCAGCAGCTTAGGTCTACCACGGCTACCGCGAGGGGAAGAGACCCAGTACTTC
j_gene: TRBJ2-7; d_gene: -; abundance: -; v_gene: TRBV6-5; CDR3aa: CASSLGRDAYEQYF; CDR3nt: TGTGCCAGCAGTTTAGGGCGGGATGCCTACGAGCAGTACTTC
j_gene: TRBJ1-2; d_gene: -; abundance: few; v_gene: TRBV28; CDR3aa: CASTTLERGGYTF; CDR3nt: TGTGCCAGCACCACACTTGAGCGGGGAGGCTACACCTTC
j_gene: TRBJ2-1; d_gene: TRBD1; abundance: -; v_gene: TRBV7-9; CDR3aa: CASIRAGGSYNEQFF; CDR3nt: TGTGCCAGCATTAGGGCAGGGGGATCCTACAATGAGCAGTTCTTC
j_gene: TRBJ2-3; d_gene: -; abundance: few; v_gene: TRBV20-1; CDR3aa: CSASVGSPGTQYF; CDR3nt: TGCAGTGCTAGCGTTGGGTCACCCGGTACGCAGTATTTT
j_gene: TRBJ2-2; d_gene: -; abundance: few; v_gene: TRBV27; CDR3aa: CASSHLGELFF; CDR3nt: TGTGCCAGCAGCCATCTGGGGGAGCTGTTTTTT